Below are 28 T cell receptor beta chains sequenced from a single sample in a study of T cell responses to AZD1222 COVID-19 vaccine. Here immunoSEQ multiplex PCR was the method, and the copy in TCRdb shows in-frame clones only, minus some. The repertoire holds roughly 100,000 clones, around 90% seen once, with 7% to 9% in the top ten. Sample: peripheral blood, taken 28 days after the second AZD1222 dose. These receptors all stem from an adult who received the AZD1222 COVID-19 vaccine.

J is TRBJ1-2 and V is TRBV3-1 (or the pseudogene TRBV3-2), with 9 bases identical to TRBD1. CDR3 length: 13 residues. In germline, CDR1 is LGHDT, CDR2 YNNKEL (reference sequence). Losses at the gene ends were 3 bases for V and 8 bases for J; bases not matched to a gene: 4. The CDR3 protein is CASSQGQGRGYTF. As DNA, the CDR3 is TGTGCCAGCAGCCAGGGACAGGGTCGCGGCTACACCTTC.

The V gene is TRBV13, the J gene TRBJ2-2; 8 bases line up with TRBD1. Germline V CDR1 and CDR2: PRHDT, FYEKMQ (reference sequence). V was pared by 0 bases and J by 5 bases, with 8 bases of the junction left unmatched. The CDR3 totals 17 residues. The CDR3 reads CASSLGQGARDTGELFF. In nucleotides, the CDR3 is TGTGCCAGCAGCTTAGGGCAGGGGGCGCGAGATACCGGGGAGCTGTTTTTT.

V and J are TRBV7-3 and TRBJ2-3; D is ambiguous. CDR1 is SGHTA, CDR2 FQGTGA, per germline. Trimming pared 3 bases from V and 5 bases from J, leaving 15 bases between. The CDR3 is 15 amino acids. Written as DNA, the CDR3 is TGTGCCAGCAGCTTCCAGGCTGGGGTGGGAGATACGCAGTATTTT. Amino acid sequence: CASSFQAGVGDTQYF.

Turning to this clone: One end of the junction fails to match germline, which may point to a read error. J is TRBJ1-1 and V is TRBV7-7; D is perhaps TRBD1 (5 bases). The CDR3 loop spans 14 amino acids. Germline V gene lookup returns CDR1 SSHAT and CDR2 FNYEAQ (reference sequence). The CDR3 DNA sequence: TGTGCTAGCAGCTTAACGGGGGGTGACACTGAAGCTTTCTTT. Its protein product is CASSLTGGDTEAFF.

This clone was observed a few times. This chain connects TRBV4-3 to TRBJ1-3; D gene ambiguous. The germline V gene encodes CDR1 LGHNA and CDR2 YSLEER. The CDR3 runs to 15 residues. With 4 bases removed from V and 16 bases from J, the gap between germline ends came to 26 bases. CDR3 bases: TGCGCCAGCAGCCCGGGGTTTACAGATCCAAACGAGGCGTATTTT. Encoded protein: CASSPGFTDPNEAYF.

This chain uses TRBV29-1 with TRBJ2-7; TRBD2 matches at 15 bases. Germline trimming cut 7 bases from V and 3 bases from J; bases unmatched to any gene: 1. The CDR3 extends over 13 amino acids. The germline V gene encodes CDR1 SQVTM and CDR2 ANQGSEA. In DNA form, the CDR3 reads TGCAGCGGGACTAGCGGGGGGGGCTACGAGCAGTACTTC. Residues: CSGTSGGGYEQYF.

The rearrangement links TRBV18 to TRBJ2-5, with D perhaps matching TRBD1 (5 bases). Trimming cost V 4 bases and J 1 base, with 7 bases left between them. The CDR3 totals 13 residues. From germline, CDR1 is KGHSH and CDR2 LQKENI. The CDR3 protein is CASSRTPQETQYF. CDR3 bases: TGTGCCAGCTCACGGACACCCCAAGAGACCCAGTACTTC.

The rearrangement links TRBV18 to TRBJ2-1; no reliable D call. CDR1 is KGHSH, CDR2 LQKENI, per germline. The CDR3 runs to 15 residues. V lost 3 bases and J lost 2, with 11 bases in between. The CDR3 reads CASSPTYHTYNEQFF. Here the CDR3 DNA reads TGTGCCAGCTCACCCACTTATCATACCTACAATGAGCAGTTCTTC.

This chain links TRBV19 with TRBJ2-5; D perhaps matches TRBD1 (6 bases). V was trimmed by 0 bases and J by 0 bases, leaving 8 bases between them. The CDR3 is 15 residues long. CDR1 and CDR2 (germline): LNHDA, SQIVND (reference sequence). The CDR3: CASSIDGTNQETQYF. The CDR3 DNA sequence: TGTGCCAGTAGTATAGATGGGACAAACCAAGAGACCCAGTACTTC.

Points on this clone: A junction end diverges from the germline sequence, so it may reflect a read error. This chain joins TRBV2 and TRBJ1-4; D not certain. Germline V gene data show CDR1 as SNHLY and CDR2 as FYNNEI. This CDR3 is 12 amino acids long. The CDR3 sequence is CASSEWEGGSGF. CDR3 coding DNA: TGTGCCAGCAGTGAATGGGAGGGCGGATCAGGATTT. Drawing the rest from reference TRBV2 and TRBJ1-4, the complete variable domain is EPEVTQTPSHQVTQMGQEVILRCVPISNHLYFYWYRQILGQKVEFLVSFYNNEISEKSEIFDDQFSVERPDGSNFTLKIRSTKLEDSAMYFCASSEWEGGSGFGSGTQLSVL.

The gene calls are TRBV4-3 and TRBJ1-1; D may be TRBD1 (6 bases). The CDR3 covers 13 residues. Germline CDR1 reads LGHNA; CDR2 reads YSLEER. Trimming took off 4 bases at V and 4 bases at J, with 10 bases between the two ends. The CDR3 sequence: CASSLGGSTEAFF. CDR3 DNA: TGCGCCAGCAGCCTCGGGGGCAGCACTGAAGCTTTCTTT.

This chain joins TRBV4-2 and TRBJ2-7; TRBD1 matches at 7 bases. CDR3 length: 15 residues. Germline values: CDR1 LGHNA, CDR2 YNFKEQ. J gave up 6 bases and V 0 bases, and 8 bases lay outside the gene matches. CDR3 region: CASSQEGHRGSEQYF. The CDR3 nucleotides read TGTGCCAGCAGCCAAGAGGGCCACAGGGGAAGCGAGCAGTACTTC.

The V gene is TRBV7-6, the J gene TRBJ2-2; 7 nucleotides align to TRBD2. The CDR3 contains 17 residues. CDR1 is SGHVS, CDR2 FNYEAQ, per germline. Trimming cost V 3 bases and J 4 bases; bases outside gene matches: 11. The DNA for the CDR3 is TGTGCCAGCAGCTTGAATTCGGCGGGGGTCCGCACCGGGGAGCTGTTTTTT. This gives the protein CASSLNSAGVRTGELFF.

V is TRBV6-5 and J is TRBJ1-1; 10 nucleotides match TRBD1. There are 15 residues in the CDR3. J gave up 5 bases and V 7 bases, and 10 bases lay outside the gene matches. Germline CDR1 and CDR2: MNHEY and SVGAGI. CDR3 region: CASNPGQGRWTEAFF. CDR3 coding DNA: TGTGCCAGCAACCCGGGACAGGGGCGGTGGACTGAAGCTTTCTTT.

V usage is TRBV6-5 and J usage is TRBJ1-2, with D perhaps matching TRBD1 (6 bases). Trimming shortened V by 6 bases and J by 0 bases, and 14 bases separated the two germline ends. The CDR3 loop spans 15 amino acids. Germline V gives CDR1 MNHEY, CDR2 SVGAGI. The CDR3, as DNA: TGTGCCAGCAGCCGACAGGTATACACTAACTATGGCTACACCTTC. Protein: CASSRQVYTNYGYTF.

The chain employs TRBV7-2 and TRBJ1-5; D gene unclear. In germline, CDR1 is SGHTA, CDR2 FQGNSA. The CDR3 is 14 residues long. V was trimmed by 2 bases and J by 5 bases, leaving 10 bases between them. CDR3 amino acids: CASSLLTKDQPQHF. CDR3 coding DNA: TGTGCCAGCAGCTTACTGACCAAAGATCAGCCCCAGCATTTT.

This clone was seen only once. The chain uses TRBV18 and TRBJ1-1; D is perhaps TRBD1 (6 bases). V was cut by 4 bases and J by 2 bases, with 17 bases left in between. The CDR3 is made up of 16 amino acids. CDR1 is KGHSH, CDR2 LQKENI, per germline. CDR3 amino acids: CASSLTGNRVNTEAFF. CDR3 nucleotide sequence: TGTGCCAGCTCACTTACAGGGAACAGGGTTAACACTGAAGCTTTCTTT. Full variable domain (outside the CDR3, taken from reference TRBV18 and TRBJ1-1): NAGVMQNPRHLVRRRGQEARLRCSPMKGHSHVYWYRQLPEEGLKFMVYLQKENIIDESGMPKERFSAEFPKEGPSILRIQQVVRGDSAAYFCASSLTGNRVNTEAFFGQGTRLTVV.

J is TRBJ2-1 and V is TRBV11-3, with a weak D call TRBD1 (6 bases). Germline CDR1 is SGHNT and CDR2 is YENEEA. The V end lost 1 base, the J end lost 6 bases, and 10 bases lay between the germline ends. This CDR3 comprises 14 residues. As DNA, the CDR3 is TGTGCCAGCAGCTTAGGGGGACATACCAATGAGCAGTTCTTC. Translating it yields CASSLGGHTNEQFF.

This clone was seen a handful of times. The chain carries TRBV5-1 and TRBJ1-1; 7 bases match TRBD1. The length of the CDR3 is 17 residues. The V segment lost 6 bases and the J segment 2 bases; nucleotides outside the gene matches: 16. Germline V gene sequence: CDR1 SGHRS, CDR2 YFSETQ. In nucleotides, the CDR3 is TGCGCCAGCACAAGGGGGCGGACACCCGAAACAAACACTGAAGCTTTCTTT. Translating gives CASTRGRTPETNTEAFF.

Only one count was recorded for this clone. The V call is TRBV5-1, the J call TRBJ1-4; the match to TRBD1 covers 8 bases. Trimming removed 2 bases from V and 8 bases from J; junction bases left unmatched: 5. The CDR3 sequence is 14 residues long. Germline CDR1 SGHRS, CDR2 YFSETQ. The CDR3 nucleotides read TGCGCCAGCAGCTTACAGGGGGAAGGCGAAAAACTGTTTTTT. This encodes CASSLQGEGEKLFF. The variable domain in full, with the rest retrieved from reference TRBV5-1 and TRBJ1-4, is KAGVTQTPRYLIKTRGQQVTLSCSPISGHRSVSWYQQTPGQGLQFLFEYFSETQRNKGNFPGRFSGRQFSNSRSEMNVSTLELGDSALYLCASSLQGEGEKLFFGSGTQLSVL.

This clone was recorded once. V and J are TRBV5-3 and TRBJ2-2; 12 bases map to TRBD2. TRBV5-3 is given ORF status, its function remaining uncertain. The length of the CDR3 is 17 residues. DNA for the CDR3: TGTGTTTCGAAATGGCGGCTAGCGGGGGGGCCGTCCGGGGAGCTGTTTTTT. This encodes CVSKWRLAGGPSGELFF.

J is TRBJ2-2 and V is TRBV6-2 or TRBV6-3; weak D call: TRBD1 (6 bases). The germline CDR1 and CDR2 sequences are MNHEY and SVGEGT. The V and J ends lost 6 bases and 0 bases respectively, with 14 bases between them. This CDR3 has 16 amino acids. The DNA for the CDR3 is TGTGCCAGCAGCCGAGACAGGCCTCCGAACACCGGGGAGCTGTTTTTT. This translates into CASSRDRPPNTGELFF.

This clone was counted a single time. The rearrangement links TRBV10-2 to TRBJ1-2, with D possibly being TRBD1 (5 bases). The CDR3 consists of 16 residues. CDR1 is WSHSY and CDR2 is SAAADI in the germline V gene. V shed 0 bases and J shed 6 bases, with 17 bases lying between them. CDR3 in DNA: TGCGCCAGCAGTGAGTCGATATCAGGGTTCGTGAATGGCTACACCTTC. This codes for CASSESISGFVNGYTF.

V usage is TRBV9 and J usage is TRBJ1-1; tentatively, D is TRBD1 (5 bases). The CDR3 extends over 12 amino acids. The V and J ends lost 3 bases and 6 bases respectively, with 9 bases between them. Germline CDR1 reads SGDLS; CDR2 reads YYNGEE. The CDR3 region has the DNA TGTGCCAGCAGCGCGGGGGGGTCTGAAGCTTTCTTT. The encoded protein is CASSAGGSEAFF. The full variable domain, with the rest looked up from reference TRBV9 and TRBJ1-1, is DSGVTQTPKHLITATGQRVTLRCSPRSGDLSVYWYQQSLDQGLQFLIQYYNGEERAKGNILERFSAQQFPDLHSELNLSSLELGDSALYFCASSAGGSEAFFGQGTRLTVV.

The chain links TRBV7-2 to TRBJ1-1; 7 bases are shared with TRBD1. The CDR3 consists of 16 residues. J gave up 3 bases and V 3 bases, and 10 bases lay outside the gene matches. Per germline, CDR1 SGHTA and CDR2 FQGNSA. CDR3 sequence (DNA): TGTGCCAGCAGCTTGGACTTAGACAGGGAACACACTGAAGCTTTCTTT. It codes for CASSLDLDREHTEAFF.

This clone was seen only a few times. The V and J genes are TRBV7-9 and TRBJ2-2; a weak D match, TRBD2 (6 bases). The CDR3 is made up of 17 amino acids. The V gene's germline CDR1 is SEHNR and CDR2 FQNEAQ (reference sequence). Trimming took 0 bases from V and 4 from J, leaving 15 bases between them. The CDR3 spells CASSLAWEVRVTGELFF. The CDR3 DNA follows: TGTGCCAGCAGCTTAGCGTGGGAGGTCCGGGTCACCGGGGAGCTGTTTTTT.

This sequence joins TRBV18 and TRBJ1-4; weak D call: TRBD1 (5 bases). The CDR3 contains 15 residues. Germline values: CDR1 KGHSH, CDR2 LQKENI. Deletions cut 4 bases from V and 2 bases from J, with 11 bases between. CDR3 amino acids: CASSRQTVTNEKLFF. CDR3 nucleotides: TGTGCCAGCTCACGACAGACTGTTACTAATGAAAAACTGTTTTTT.

The V call is TRBV6-5, the J call TRBJ1-2, with TRBD1 matching over 10 bases. The CDR3 is 15 residues long. Germline CDR1 is MNHEY and CDR2 is SVGAGI. V trimming: 5 bases; J trimming: 1 base; junction bases outside the gene matches: 4. The CDR3 coding sequence is TGTGCCAGCAGTCCGGACAGGGGGAATAACTATGGCTACACCTTC. It yields the protein CASSPDRGNNYGYTF.